These 2 T cell receptor beta chains share one sample of origin, sequenced in a study of blood T cell repertoires in COVID-19. TCRdb's copy holds only in-frame clones and misses some; the assay was immunoSEQ multiplex PCR. The data show about 140,000 clones, with 84% seen just once and roughly 4.5% held by the top ten. Source material: peripheral blood. Every receptor here comes from a human donor in a cohort sampled during active COVID-19.

The chain couples TRBV5-1 to TRBJ2-1; D is perhaps TRBD2 (5 bases). This CDR3 has 12 residues. The V and J ends lost 2 bases and 8 bases respectively, with 8 bases between them. Germline V gives CDR1 SGHRS, CDR2 YFSETQ. The CDR3 protein is CASSLLGDEQFF. The CDR3 nucleotides read TGCGCCAGCAGCTTACTCGGGGATGAGCAGTTCTTC.

The chain uses TRBV21-1 and TRBJ2-7; the table's TRBD2 call for D was not verified on the DNA. TRBV21-1 is reported as a pseudogene. This CDR3 is 14 amino acids long. The chain's CDR3 is CASNGTSDFYEQYV. CDR3 coding DNA: TGTGCCAGCAATGGGACTAGCGACTTTTACGAGCAGTACGTC.